This TCR beta chain was identified in a study of vaccination and CD4 T cells after COVID-19. Germline lookup yields CDR1 DFQATT and CDR2 SNEGSKA (reference sequence). With 6 bases removed from V and 7 bases from J, the gap between germline ends came to 12 bases. This CDR3 is built from 11 residues. Stated treatment: approximately 10-day PBMC culture with coronavirus spike peptide pools or control peptides (ViraFEST assay). There are a few counts of this clonotype. As yet, its antigen is unknown. Cultured CD4+ T-cell DNA underwent Oncomine TCR Beta short-read sequencing. It was from cultured CD4+ T cells that genomic DNA was extracted. TCRdb recomputed calls from the PCR reads with MiXCR, one row per CDR3 protein. The sample has around 5,200 distinct CDR3 sequences; about 43% are singletons.

This TCR was recovered from a human donor who had recovered from COVID-19. Sequenced input: CD4+ T cells from blood, cultured in vitro. V is TRBV20-1 and J is TRBJ1-1; D is ambiguous. The CDR3 DNA reads TGCAGTGCCGAGCTTTACGATGAAGCTTTCTTT. This translates into CSAELYDEAFF.